Given below is one T cell receptor beta chain in context. The antigen is not known. The data originate from a study of cytotoxic CD8 clonotypes in ibrutinib-treated CLL. Findings and limits, study-wide: The study found public clonotypes uncommon, contracting or stable on treatment. Clonality climbed at ibrutinib response, then dropped toward baseline at progression.

Depths of 1 in 200,000 to 1 in 1 million T cells were the sequencing target. TCRdb keeps only in-frame clones here, not all; method: immunoSEQ multiplex PCR. The sample contains around 160,000 clones, about 88% of which appear only once. Trimming removed 4 bases from V and 7 bases from J, with 7 bases in between. The CDR3 consists of 12 residues. CDR1 and CDR2 from the germline V gene are SGHDN and FVKESK. The starting material was PBMCs, obtained at disease progression, from a patient treated with ibrutinib. V is TRBV14 and J is TRBJ1-4; no reliable D call. The sequence was collected from a human donor with chronic lymphocytic leukemia. The CDR3 coding sequence is TGTGCCAGCAGCCTTGGGGTTGAAAAACTGTTTTTT. It encodes CASSLGVEKLFF.